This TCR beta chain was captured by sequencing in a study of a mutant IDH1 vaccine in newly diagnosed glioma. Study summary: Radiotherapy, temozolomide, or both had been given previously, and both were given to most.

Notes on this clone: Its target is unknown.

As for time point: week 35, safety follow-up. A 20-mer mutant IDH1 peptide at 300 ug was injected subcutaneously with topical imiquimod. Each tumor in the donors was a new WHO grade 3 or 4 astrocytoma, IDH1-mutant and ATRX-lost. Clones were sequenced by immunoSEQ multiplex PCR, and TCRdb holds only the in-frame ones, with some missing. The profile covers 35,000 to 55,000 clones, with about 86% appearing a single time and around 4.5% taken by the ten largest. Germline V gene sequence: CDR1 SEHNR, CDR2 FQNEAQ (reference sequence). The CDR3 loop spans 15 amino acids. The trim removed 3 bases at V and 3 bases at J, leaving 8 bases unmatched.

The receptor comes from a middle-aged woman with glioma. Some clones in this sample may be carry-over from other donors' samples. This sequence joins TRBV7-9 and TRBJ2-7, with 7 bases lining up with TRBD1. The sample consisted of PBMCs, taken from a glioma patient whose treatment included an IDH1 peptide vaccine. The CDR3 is CASSFYIGQDYEQYF. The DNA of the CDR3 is TGTGCCAGCAGCTTTTATATCGGACAGGACTACGAGCAGTACTTC.